What follows are 6 T cell receptor beta chains derived from one specimen sequenced in a study of blood T cell repertoires in COVID-19. Generated by immunoSEQ multiplex PCR, the TCRdb table keeps only in-frame clones and is missing some. This table holds roughly 70,000 clones, 65% to 85% found once. Input material: peripheral blood. Receptor source: a man between 60 and 70 years old with COVID-19, enrolled during active disease.

This chain uses TRBV9 with TRBJ2-3, with D hard to call. Germline values: CDR1 SGDLS, CDR2 YYNGEE. V lost 3 bases to trimming and J lost 6 bases, with 8 bases between them. The length of the CDR3 is 12 residues. In DNA, the CDR3 is TGTGCCAGCAGCGCTAATTATGATACGCAGTATTTT. It encodes CASSANYDTQYF.

V gene TRBV29-1 combines with J gene TRBJ2-1; 10 positions agree with TRBD1. Per the germline V gene, CDR1 is SQVTM and CDR2 is ANQGSEA. The CDR3 has 16 residues. J gave up 1 base and V 2 bases, and 5 bases lay outside the gene matches. CDR3 sequence reads: CSVEWRDRGSYNEQFF. CDR3 sequence (DNA): TGCAGCGTTGAATGGCGGGACAGGGGTTCCTACAATGAGCAGTTCTTC.

V is TRBV7-2 and J is TRBJ2-4; D is possibly TRBD2 (5 bases). Germline loops: CDR1 SGHTA, CDR2 FQGNSA. V lost 4 bases, J lost 6 bases, and 13 bases lay in between. The CDR3 extends over 14 amino acids. CDR3 bases: TGTGCCAGCAGCTCCCGGAGGTCCTCAAACATTCAGTACTTC. This sequence encodes CASSSRRSSNIQYF.

The CDR3 loop is CASSGGDRVVNEQYF. The DNA for the CDR3 is TGCGCCAGCAGCGGGGGGGACAGGGTTGTAAACGAGCAGTACTTC. V usage is TRBV5-1 and J usage is TRBJ2-7; 9 bases align to TRBD1. Unmatched junction bases numbered 10, after V lost 4 bases and J lost 5 bases. CDR1 SGHRS and CDR2 YFSETQ come from the germline V gene. This CDR3 comprises 15 residues.

This rearrangement joins TRBV2 to TRBJ1-4; 8 nucleotides line up with TRBD1. The CDR3 has 16 amino acids. Germline CDR1 is SNHLY and CDR2 is FYNNEI. The V and J ends lost 3 bases and 7 bases, in that order; junction bases with no gene match: 10. The CDR3 sequence is CASSDSGQGAREKLFF. CDR3 nucleotide sequence: TGTGCCAGCAGTGATTCAGGGCAGGGGGCTCGTGAAAAACTGTTTTTT. Together with reference TRBV2 and TRBJ1-4, the CDR3 gives the full variable domain: EPEVTQTPSHQVTQMGQEVILRCVPISNHLYFYWYRQILGQKVEFLVSFYNNEISEKSEIFDDQFSVERPDGSNFTLKIRSTKLEDSAMYFCASSDSGQGAREKLFFGSGTQLSVL.

J is TRBJ1-5 and V is TRBV5-6; D remains ambiguous. The CDR3 runs to 15 residues. Germline assignment: CDR1 SGHDT and CDR2 YYEEEE. Trimming stripped 1 base from V and 0 bases from J, with 8 bases between. CDR3 sequence: CASSLQQYSNQPQHF. CDR3 coding DNA: TGTGCCAGCAGCTTGCAACAGTATAGCAATCAGCCCCAGCATTTT.